This T cell receptor (beta chain) was identified during a study of control samples from healthy donors and cancer patients. Using immunoSEQ multiplex PCR, the repertoire was profiled, and TCRdb retains in-frame clones only, with some absent. The data show tens of thousands of clones, with 90% to 95% seen just once and 15% to 18% held by the top ten. From germline, CDR1 is SQVTM and CDR2 ANQGSEA. This CDR3 is built from 14 residues. Trimming took 5 bases from V and 3 from J, leaving 16 bases between them. The source of this sequence is a man aged 25 to 40 in good health. The sample taken for sequencing was blood. J is TRBJ1-1 and V is TRBV29-1; TRBD1 is a possible D gene (6 bases). The CDR3 loop reads CSVLLQGKHTEAFF. The CDR3 nucleotides are TGCAGCGTTCTACTCCAGGGGAAACACACTGAAGCTTTCTTT.